The source of this TCR beta chain is a study of blood T cells in healthy people across ages. The study's findings and limits: The study could not conclusively compare naive and antigen-experienced cells, given its unsorted PBMCs. A roughly linear age-dependent decrease characterized TCR beta diversity per million T cells.

This clonotype was counted a few times. Its target is unknown. V was clipped by 0 bases and J by 3 bases; unmatched bases: 3. CDR1 is MGHRA and CDR2 is YSYEKL in the germline V gene. The CDR3 length is 16 residues. Next came a second PCR, run for roughly 6 to 11 cycles, which used a sample-barcoded 5' primer along with a J-beta primer mix. Every sample gave at least 3 million paired-end reads containing CDR3. In TCRdb, the 5' RACE reads were re-called with MiXCR into one record per CDR3 protein. The repertoire consists of 1.2 million to 1.5 million distinct CDR3 sequences, with approximately 63% occurring once and the leading ten covering 6.5% to 8.5%.

This TCR was sampled from a man between 18 and 35 years old in good health. Sequencing used blood. The chain combines TRBV4-1 with TRBJ2-5; TRBD2 agrees at 11 bases. CDR3 nucleotide sequence: TGCGCCAGCAGCCAAGAAGAACTAGCGGGGGAAGAGACCCAGTACTTC. It encodes CASSQEELAGEETQYF.